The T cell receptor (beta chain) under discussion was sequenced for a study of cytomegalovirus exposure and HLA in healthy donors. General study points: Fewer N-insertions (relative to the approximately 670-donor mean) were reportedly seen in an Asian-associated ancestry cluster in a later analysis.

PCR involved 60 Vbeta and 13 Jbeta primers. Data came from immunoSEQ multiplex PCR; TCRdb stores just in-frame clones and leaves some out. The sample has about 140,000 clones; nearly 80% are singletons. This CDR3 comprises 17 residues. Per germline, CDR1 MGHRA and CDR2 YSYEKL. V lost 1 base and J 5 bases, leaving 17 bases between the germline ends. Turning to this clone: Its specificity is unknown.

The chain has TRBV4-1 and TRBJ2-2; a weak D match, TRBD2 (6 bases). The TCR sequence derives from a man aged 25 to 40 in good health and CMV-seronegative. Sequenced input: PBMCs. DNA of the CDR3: TGCGCCAGCAGCCAAGGAGAGGGGCCGGGAGAGACCGGGGAGCTGTTTTTT. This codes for CASSQGEGPGETGELFF.